This T cell receptor (beta chain) appears in the sequencing data of a study of blood T cell repertoires in COVID-19. In terms of age and location, participants ranged from roughly 18 to 89 years and lived in approximately 26 US areas. Repertoires were generated with immunoSEQ multiplex PCR, while TCRdb's copy carries only in-frame clones and drops some. The sample yields about 350,000 clones, about 90% seen once. V dropped 5 bases and J dropped 6; count of bases not matched to a gene: 4. The CDR3 has 14 amino acids. Germline V lookup: CDR1 LNHDA, CDR2 SQIVND (reference sequence). The sequence derives from a young woman who had recovered from COVID-19. The specimen was PBMCs or T cells enriched from blood (not recorded which). The chain employs TRBV19 and TRBJ1-4; TRBD1 agrees at 9 bases. CDR3 in DNA: TGTGCCAGTAGTGCCGGGACAGGGTATGAAAAACTGTTTTTT. As protein: CASSAGTGYEKLFF. Together with reference TRBV19 and TRBJ1-4, the CDR3 gives the full variable domain: DGGITQSPKYLFRKEGQNVTLSCEQNLNHDAMYWYRQDPGQGLRLIYYSQIVNDFQKGDIAEGYSVSREKKESFPLTVTSAQKNPTAFYLCASSAGTGYEKLFFGSGTQLSVL.